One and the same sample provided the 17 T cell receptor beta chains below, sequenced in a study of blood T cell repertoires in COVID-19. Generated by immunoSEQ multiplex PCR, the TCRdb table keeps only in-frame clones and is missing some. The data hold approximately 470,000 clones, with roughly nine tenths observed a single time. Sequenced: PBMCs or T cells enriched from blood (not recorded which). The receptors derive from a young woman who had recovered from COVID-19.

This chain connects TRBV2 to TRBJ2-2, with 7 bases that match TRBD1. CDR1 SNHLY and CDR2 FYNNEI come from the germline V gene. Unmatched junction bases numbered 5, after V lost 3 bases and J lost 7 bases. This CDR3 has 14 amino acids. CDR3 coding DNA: TGTGCCAGCAGTGATCCGACAGGGTACGGGGAGCTGTTTTTT. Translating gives CASSDPTGYGELFF.

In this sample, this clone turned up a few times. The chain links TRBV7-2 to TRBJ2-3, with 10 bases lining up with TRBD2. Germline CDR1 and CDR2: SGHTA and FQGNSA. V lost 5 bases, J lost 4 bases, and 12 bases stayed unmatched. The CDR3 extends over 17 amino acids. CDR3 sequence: CASSRPISGGPPDTQYF. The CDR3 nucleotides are TGTGCCAGCAGCAGACCTATTAGCGGGGGGCCCCCAGATACGCAGTATTTT.

The CDR3 loop is CASRRIPGQGPNSPLHF. CDR3 nucleotides: TGCGCCAGCAGAAGGATTCCGGGACAGGGGCCGAATTCACCCCTCCACTTT. This chain links TRBV5-1 with TRBJ1-6; the match to TRBD1 covers 10 bases. Losses at the gene ends were 5 bases for V and 7 bases for J; bases not matched to a gene: 12. The CDR3 sequence is 17 residues long. Germline V lookup: CDR1 SGHRS, CDR2 YFSETQ.

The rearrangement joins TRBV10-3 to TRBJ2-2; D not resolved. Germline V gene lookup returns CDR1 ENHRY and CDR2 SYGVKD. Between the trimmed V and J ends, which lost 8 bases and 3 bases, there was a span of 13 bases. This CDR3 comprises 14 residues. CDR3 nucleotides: TGTGCCATCCATGTAAAAGGAGACACCGGGGAGCTGTTTTTT. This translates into CAIHVKGDTGELFF.

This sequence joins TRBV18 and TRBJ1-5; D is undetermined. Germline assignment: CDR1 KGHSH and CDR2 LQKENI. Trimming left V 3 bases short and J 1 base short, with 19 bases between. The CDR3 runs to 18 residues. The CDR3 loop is CASSPYSVGAGSNQPQHF. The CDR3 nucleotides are TGTGCCAGCTCACCCTACTCAGTGGGAGCCGGGAGCAATCAGCCCCAGCATTTT.

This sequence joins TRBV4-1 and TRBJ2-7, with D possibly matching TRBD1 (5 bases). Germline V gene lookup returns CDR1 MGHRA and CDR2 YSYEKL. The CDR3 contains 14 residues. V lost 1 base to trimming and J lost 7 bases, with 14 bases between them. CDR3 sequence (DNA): TGCGCCAGCAGCCAAGGCGCCGCAGGGTCAGAGCAGTACTTC. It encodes CASSQGAAGSEQYF.

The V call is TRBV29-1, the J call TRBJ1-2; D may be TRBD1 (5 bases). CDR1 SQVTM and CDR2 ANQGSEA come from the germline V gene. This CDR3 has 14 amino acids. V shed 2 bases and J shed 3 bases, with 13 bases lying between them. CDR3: CSVEPNGGDYGYTF. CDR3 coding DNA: TGCAGCGTTGAACCGAATGGGGGGGACTATGGCTACACCTTC.

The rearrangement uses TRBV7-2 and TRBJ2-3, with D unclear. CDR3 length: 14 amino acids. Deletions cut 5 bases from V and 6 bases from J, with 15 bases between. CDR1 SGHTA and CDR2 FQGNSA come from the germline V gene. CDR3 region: CASSIRPIGDTQYF. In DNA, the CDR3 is TGTGCCAGCAGCATTCGGCCCATCGGGGATACGCAGTATTTT. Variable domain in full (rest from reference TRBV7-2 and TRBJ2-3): GAGVSQSPSNKVTEKGKDVELRCDPISGHTALYWYRQSLGQGLEFLIYFQGNSAPDKSGLPSDRFSAERTGGSVSTLTIQRTQQEDSAVYLCASSIRPIGDTQYFGPGTRLTVL.

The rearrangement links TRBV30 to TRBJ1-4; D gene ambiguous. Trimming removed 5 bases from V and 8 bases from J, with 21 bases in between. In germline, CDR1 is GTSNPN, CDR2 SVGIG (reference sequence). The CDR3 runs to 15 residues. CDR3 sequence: CAWLPRGGSYEKLFF. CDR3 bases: TGTGCCTGGTTGCCGCGGGGAGGGTCCTACGAAAAACTGTTTTTT.

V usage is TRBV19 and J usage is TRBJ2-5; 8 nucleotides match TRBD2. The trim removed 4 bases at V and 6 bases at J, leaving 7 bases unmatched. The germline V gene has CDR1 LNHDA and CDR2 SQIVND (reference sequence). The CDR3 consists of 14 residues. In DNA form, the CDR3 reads TGTGCCAGTAGTACCAGCGGGGGTACGAAGACCCAGTACTTC. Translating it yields CASSTSGGTKTQYF.

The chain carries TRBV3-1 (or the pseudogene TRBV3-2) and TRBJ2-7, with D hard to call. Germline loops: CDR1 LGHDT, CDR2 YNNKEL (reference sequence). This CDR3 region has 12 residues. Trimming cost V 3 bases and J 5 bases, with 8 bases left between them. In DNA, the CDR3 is TGTGCCAGCAGCCAGGAGAAGGACGAGCAGTACTTC. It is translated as CASSQEKDEQYF.

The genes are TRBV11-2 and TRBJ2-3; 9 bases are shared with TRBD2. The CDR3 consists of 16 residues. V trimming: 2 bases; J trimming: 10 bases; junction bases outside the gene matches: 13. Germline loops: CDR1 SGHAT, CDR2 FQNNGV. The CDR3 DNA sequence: TGTGCCAGCAGCTTAAAGCGGGGGGCCTATGAAGCTCCGCAGTATTTT. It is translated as CASSLKRGAYEAPQYF.

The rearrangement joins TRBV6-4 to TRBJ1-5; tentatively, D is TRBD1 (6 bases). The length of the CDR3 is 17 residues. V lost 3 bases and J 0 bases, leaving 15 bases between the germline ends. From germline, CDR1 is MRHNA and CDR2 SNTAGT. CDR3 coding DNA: TGTGCCAGCAGTGAGCGCGGGGGCCCTCCTAGCAATCAGCCCCAGCATTTT. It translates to CASSERGGPPSNQPQHF.

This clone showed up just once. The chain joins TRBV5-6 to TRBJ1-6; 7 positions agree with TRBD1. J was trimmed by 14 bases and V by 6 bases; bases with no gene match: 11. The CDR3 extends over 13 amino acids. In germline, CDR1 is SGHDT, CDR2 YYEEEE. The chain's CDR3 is CASTQGLWGSLHF. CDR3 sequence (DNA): TGTGCCAGCACACAGGGGCTTTGGGGTTCCCTCCACTTT. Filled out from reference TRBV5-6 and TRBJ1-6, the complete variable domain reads DAGVTQSPTHLIKTRGQQVTLRCSPKSGHDTVSWYQQALGQGPQFIFQYYEEEERQRGNFPDRFSGHQFPNYSSELNVNALLLGDSALYLCASTQGLWGSLHFGNGTRLTVT.

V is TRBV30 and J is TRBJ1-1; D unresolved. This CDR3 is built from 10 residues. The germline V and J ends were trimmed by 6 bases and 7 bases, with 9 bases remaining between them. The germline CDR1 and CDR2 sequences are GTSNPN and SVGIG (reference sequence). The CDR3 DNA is TGTGCCTGCTACCGGGTTGAAGCTTTCTTT. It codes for CACYRVEAFF.

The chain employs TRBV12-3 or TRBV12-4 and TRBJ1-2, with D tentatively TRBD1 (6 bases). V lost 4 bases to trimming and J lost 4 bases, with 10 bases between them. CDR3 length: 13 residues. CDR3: CASSSTGTYGYTF. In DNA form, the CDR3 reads TGTGCCAGCAGTTCGACAGGTACCTATGGCTACACCTTC.

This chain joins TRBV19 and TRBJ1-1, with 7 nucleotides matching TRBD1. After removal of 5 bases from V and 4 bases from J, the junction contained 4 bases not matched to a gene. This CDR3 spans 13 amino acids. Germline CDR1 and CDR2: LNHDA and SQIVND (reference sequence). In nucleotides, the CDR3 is TGTGCCAGTAGTGACTCAGGGGGCACTGAAGCTTTCTTT. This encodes CASSDSGGTEAFF.